The TCR beta chain under discussion was sequenced for a study of CD8 T cells in Susac syndrome. Trimming pared 5 bases from V and 5 bases from J, leaving 7 bases between. Germline V gene data show CDR1 as SGHNT and CDR2 as YYREEE (reference sequence). The CDR3 spans 12 residues. From blood CD8+ and CD4+ T cells, the TCR beta chain was sequenced. The RNA input was roughly 0.45 to 1 ug, and it was reverse transcribed with random hexamers. TCRdb processed the immunoSEQ multiplex PCR reads anew with MiXCR; each CDR3 protein has one entry. The sample yields about 150,000 distinct CDR3 sequences, approximately 93% seen once.

The sequence was collected from a human donor with multiple sclerosis. This chain joins TRBV5-4 and TRBJ2-2; unclear D gene. The specimen was CD8+ T cells from PBMCs. The CDR3 bases are TGTGCCAGCAGTCCCCAAACCGGGGAGCTGTTTTTT. Amino acid sequence: CASSPQTGELFF.